This TCR beta chain was recovered during a study of PD-L1 blockade in urothelial cancer. The length of the CDR3 is 12 residues. Trimming left V 0 bases short and J 7 bases short, with 7 bases between. The germline gives CDR1 SGHRS, CDR2 YFSETQ. Sequencing used immunoSEQ multiplex PCR; TCRdb keeps in-frame clones, though not all of them. The profile shows approximately 51,000 clones, approximately 86% of them singletons. This chain links TRBV5-1 with TRBJ1-2; D unresolved. Sequenced material: PBMCs, taken around atezolizumab (anti-PD-L1) treatment. This sequence originates from a man aged 55 to 69 with urothelial cancer. CDR3 protein: CASSLDQVGYTF. The CDR3, as DNA: TGCGCCAGCAGCTTGGATCAGGTTGGCTACACCTTC.